This TCR beta chain is drawn from a study of control samples from healthy donors and cancer patients (TCRdb year 2020). On this clone: It has no known antigen specificity. One base away there is no much larger clone; base qualities are not given.

The library was made by the immunoSEQ multiplex PCR assay. TCRdb obtained this table from immuneACCESS and retained in-frame rearrangements with V and J assigned. These tables miss some clones; where compared with another copy, unresolved V genes account for less than half of the shortfall, and the remainder is unexplained. Across this sample there are about 130,000 clones, with around nine tenths seen only once. 2% to 3% of the sample is taken by the ten largest. The clonotype was recovered from a middle-aged man in good health. What was sequenced was blood.

At the DNA level, the sequence is TGTGCCAGCGGGGCGGGGGAATCTTACGAGCAGTACTTC. This sequence encodes CASGAGESYEQYF. The sequence joins TRBV9 to TRBJ2-7, and TRBD2 matches 7 of the central bases. Trimming removed 7 bases from V and 4 bases from J; the gene matches leave 8 bases unexplained. Reading the germline V gene gives CDR1 SGDLS and CDR2 YYNGEE. Reading from cysteine to phenylalanine, the CDR3 counts 13 amino acids. Only CDR3 DNA is held: 39 bases, read in frame from base 1.